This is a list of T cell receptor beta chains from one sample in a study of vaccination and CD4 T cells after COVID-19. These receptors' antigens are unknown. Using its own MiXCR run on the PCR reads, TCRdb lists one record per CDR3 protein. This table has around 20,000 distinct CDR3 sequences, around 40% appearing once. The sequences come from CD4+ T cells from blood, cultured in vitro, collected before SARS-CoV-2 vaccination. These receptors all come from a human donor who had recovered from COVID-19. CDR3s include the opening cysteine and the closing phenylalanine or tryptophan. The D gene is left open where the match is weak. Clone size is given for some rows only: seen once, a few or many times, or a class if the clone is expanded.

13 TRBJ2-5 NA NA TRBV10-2 TGCGCCAGCAGTGTGGCGGGTACAGAGACCCAGTACTTC CASSVAGTETQYF
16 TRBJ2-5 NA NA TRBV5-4 TGTGCCAGCAGCTTGGGTCCTGGGAGAGTCCAAGAGACCCAGTACTTC CASSLGPGRVQETQYF
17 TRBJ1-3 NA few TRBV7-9 TGTGCCAGCAGCTTGCCCCCCCTTGGAGGCTCTGGAAACACCATATATTTT CASSLPPLGGSGNTIYF
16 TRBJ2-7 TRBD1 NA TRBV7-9 TGTGCCAGCAGCTTAGACCCGGGACAGGGGGCCTACGAGCAGTACTTC CASSLDPGQGAYEQYF
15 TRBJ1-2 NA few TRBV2 TGTGCCAGCAGTGAAGCTAACAGGGAGAACTATGGCTACACCTTC CASSEANRENYGYTF
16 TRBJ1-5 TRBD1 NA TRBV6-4 TGTGCCAGCAGTGAGAATAAAACAGGGGGGCCTAGACCCCAGCATTTT CASSENKTGGPRPQHF
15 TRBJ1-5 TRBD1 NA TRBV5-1 TGCGCCAGCAGCGTTGGGACAGGGATCAATCAGCCCCAGCATTTT CASSVGTGINQPQHF
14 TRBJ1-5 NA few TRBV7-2 TGTGCCAGCAGCTTAGAGGTTTTCGTTCAGCCCCAGCATTTT CASSLEVFVQPQHF
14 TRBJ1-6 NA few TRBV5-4 TGTGCCAGCAGCTTGACGGATAGCAATTCACCCCTCCACTTT CASSLTDSNSPLHF
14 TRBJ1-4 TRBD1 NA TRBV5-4 TGTGCCAGCAGCACGACAGGGACTAATGAAAAACTGTTTTTT CASSTTGTNEKLFF
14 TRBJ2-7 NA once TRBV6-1 TGTGCCAGCAGTGAAACCGGGGCAGGGGCCGAGCAGTACTTC CASSETGAGAEQYF
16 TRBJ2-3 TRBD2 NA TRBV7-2 TGTGCCAGCCAACGGGTAGCGGGAGCTTATTCAGATACGCAGTATTTT CASQRVAGAYSDTQYF
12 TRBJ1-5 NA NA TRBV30 TGTGCCTCCCGACAAGGCAATCAGCCCCAGCATTTT CASRQGNQPQHF
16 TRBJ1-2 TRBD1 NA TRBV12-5 TGTGCTAGTGGTTTGGTAACGGGACAGGGAGCGATGGGCTACACCTTC CASGLVTGQGAMGYTF
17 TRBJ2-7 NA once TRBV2 TGTGCCAGCAGTGAAGCCTCCACCCCGCCTGGCCAGTACGAGCAGTACTTC CASSEASTPPGQYEQYF
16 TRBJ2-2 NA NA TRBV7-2 TGTGCCAGCAGCTTAGCCACAGCACTAAGCACCGGGGAGCTGTTTTTT CASSLATALSTGELFF
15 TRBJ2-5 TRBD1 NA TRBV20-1 TGCAGTGCTAGGCCACGGGACAGGATTATGGAGACCCAGTACTTC CSARPRDRIMETQYF
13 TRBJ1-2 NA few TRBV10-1 TGCGCCAGCAGTAACGACGGAGGCTATGGCTACACCTTC CASSNDGGYGYTF
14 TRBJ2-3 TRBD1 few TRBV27 TGTGCCATCCGACCCGGGACAGGGGGGGATACGCAGTATTTT CAIRPGTGGDTQYF
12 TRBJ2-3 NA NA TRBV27 TGTGCCAGCAGTTCCCGCACAGATACGCAGTATTTT CASSSRTDTQYF
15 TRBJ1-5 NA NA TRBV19 TGTGCCAGTAGTATCGTGGCGGGTAGCAATCAGCCCCAGCATTTT CASSIVAGSNQPQHF
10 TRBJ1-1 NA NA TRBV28 TGTGCCACCCACGGGTATGAAGCTTTCTTT CATHGYEAFF
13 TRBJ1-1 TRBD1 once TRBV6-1 TGTGCCAGCAGTGACCGGGACAGGGGAGGGGAATTCTTT CASSDRDRGGEFF
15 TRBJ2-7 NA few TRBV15 TGTGCCACCAGCAGAGCCGACATGACCTCCTACGAGCAGTACTTC CATSRADMTSYEQYF
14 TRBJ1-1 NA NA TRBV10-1 TGCGCCAGCAGTGAGTCGACTTCTCGGGCTGAAGCTTTCTTT CASSESTSRAEAFF
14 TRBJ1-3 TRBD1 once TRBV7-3 TGTGCCAGCAGCCAGGACAGGGCTGGAAACACCATATATTTT CASSQDRAGNTIYF
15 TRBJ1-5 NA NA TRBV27 TGTGCCAGCAGTTTACAGCCCTACGACAGACAGCCCCAGCATTTT CASSLQPYDRQPQHF
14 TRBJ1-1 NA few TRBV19 TGTGCCAGTAGTGTGGCTATGGGGGGACATGAAGCTTTCTTT CASSVAMGGHEAFF
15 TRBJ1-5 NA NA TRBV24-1 TGTGCCACCAGTGACTCGAGGGATGGAAGGGGGCCCCAGCATTTT CATSDSRDGRGPQHF
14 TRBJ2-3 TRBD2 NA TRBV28 TGTGCCAGCAGCGGCGGGGGTAGCACAGATACGCAGTATTTT CASSGGGSTDTQYF
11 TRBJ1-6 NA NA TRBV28 TGTGCCACCAACACAAATTCACCCCTCCACTTT CATNTNSPLHF
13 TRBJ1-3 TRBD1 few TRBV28 TGTGCCAGCATCCCTAGGGGGCGAAACACCATATATTTT CASIPRGRNTIYF
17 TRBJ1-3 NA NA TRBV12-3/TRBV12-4 TGTGCCAGCATTCAAGACAGCTCCTACGCCTCTGGAAACACCATATATTTT CASIQDSSYASGNTIYF
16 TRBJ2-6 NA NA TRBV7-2 TGTGCCAGCAGCTTAGTGGGCCTCTCTGGGGCCAACGTCCTGACTTTC CASSLVGLSGANVLTF
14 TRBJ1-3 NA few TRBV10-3 TGTGCCATCAGTGAGTTCCATGACACAGACACCATATATTTT CAISEFHDTDTIYF
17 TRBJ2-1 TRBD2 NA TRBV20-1 TGCAGTGCGGGGGCTAGCGGGCTTACCGACTCCTACAATGAGCAGTTCTTC CSAGASGLTDSYNEQFF
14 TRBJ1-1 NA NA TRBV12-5 TGTGCTAGTGGTTCCCGACCGGAGAACACTGAAGCTTTCTTT CASGSRPENTEAFF
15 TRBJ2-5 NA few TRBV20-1 TGCAGTGCTGTTTTCGGAGGGGGGCACCAAGAGACCCAGTACTTC CSAVFGGGHQETQYF
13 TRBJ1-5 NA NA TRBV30 TGTGCCTGGAACGGGGATAGCAATCAGCCCCAGCATTTT CAWNGDSNQPQHF
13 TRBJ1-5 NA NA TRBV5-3 TGTGCCAGAATAGACAGGTACAATCAGCCCCAGCATTTT CARIDRYNQPQHF
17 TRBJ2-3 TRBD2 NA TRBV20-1 TGCAGTGCTGCCGGGACTAGCGGGAGTGTCAGCACAGATACGCAGTATTTT CSAAGTSGSVSTDTQYF
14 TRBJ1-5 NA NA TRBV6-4 TGTGCCAGCAGTGCTGGACCGATCAATCAGCCCCAGCATTTT CASSAGPINQPQHF
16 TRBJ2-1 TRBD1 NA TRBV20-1 TGCAGTGCCCACAAAGAGACAGGGGGCCAGTACAATGAGCAGTTCTTC CSAHKETGGQYNEQFF
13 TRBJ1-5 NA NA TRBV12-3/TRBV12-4 TGTGCCAGCTCCTTTAGGGTCACTCAGCCCCAGCATTTT CASSFRVTQPQHF
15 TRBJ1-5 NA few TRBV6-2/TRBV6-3 TGTGCCAGCAAAGGCCAGGGTGGATTTATGGAGCCCCAGCATTTT CASKGQGGFMEPQHF
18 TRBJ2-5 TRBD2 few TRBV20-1 TGCAGTGCTAGCTCGGCCCTAGCGGGATCGTTTATTGAAGAGACCCAGTACTTC CSASSALAGSFIEETQYF
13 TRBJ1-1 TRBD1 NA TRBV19 TGTGCCAGTAGTATTAGACAGGGTCCTGAAGCTTTCTTT CASSIRQGPEAFF
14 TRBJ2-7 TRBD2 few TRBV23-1 TGCGCCAGCAGTCGGGGGGGGACTTTCTACGAGCAGTACTTC CASSRGGTFYEQYF
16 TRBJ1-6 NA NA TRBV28 TGTGCCGCACGACAGGATTCGAGCTCCTATAATTCACCCCTCCACTTT CAARQDSSSYNSPLHF
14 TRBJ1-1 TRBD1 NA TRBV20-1 TGCAGTGCTACGGGACAGGGGGCATACACTGAAGCTTTCTTT CSATGQGAYTEAFF
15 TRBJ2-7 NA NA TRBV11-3 TGTGCCAGCAGCCCTAGCGGACAGCGAAGTGGGGAGCAGTACTTC CASSPSGQRSGEQYF
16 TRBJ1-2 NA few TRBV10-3 TGTGCCATCAGTGAGGCGGGACAAAAGTTTAACTATGGCTACACCTTC CAISEAGQKFNYGYTF